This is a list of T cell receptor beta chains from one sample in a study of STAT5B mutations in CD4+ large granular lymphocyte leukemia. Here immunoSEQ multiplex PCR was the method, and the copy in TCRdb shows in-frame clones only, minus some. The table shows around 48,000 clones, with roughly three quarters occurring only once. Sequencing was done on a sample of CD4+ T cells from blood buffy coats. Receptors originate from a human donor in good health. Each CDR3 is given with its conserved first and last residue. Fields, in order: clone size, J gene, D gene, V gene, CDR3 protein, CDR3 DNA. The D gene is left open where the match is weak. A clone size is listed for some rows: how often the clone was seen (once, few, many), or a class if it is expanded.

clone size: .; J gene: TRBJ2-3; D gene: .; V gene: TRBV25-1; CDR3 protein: CASSDGALDTQYF; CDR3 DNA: TGTGCCAGCAGTGACGGAGCGTTGGATACGCAGTATTTT
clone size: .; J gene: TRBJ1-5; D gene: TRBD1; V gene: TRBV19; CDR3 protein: CASWTGQGRVSNQPQHF; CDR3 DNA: TGTGCCAGCTGGACGGGACAGGGGAGGGTAAGCAATCAGCCCCAGCATTTT
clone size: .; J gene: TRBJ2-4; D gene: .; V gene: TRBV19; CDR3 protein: CASSRPLGEATKNIQYF; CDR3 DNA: TGTGCCAGTAGTCGTCCCCTAGGGGAGGCGACCAAAAACATTCAGTACTTC
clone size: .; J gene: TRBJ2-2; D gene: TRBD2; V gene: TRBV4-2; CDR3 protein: CASSQDWAGGSGELFF; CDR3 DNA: TGTGCCAGCAGCCAAGATTGGGCCGGGGGGAGCGGGGAGCTGTTTTTT
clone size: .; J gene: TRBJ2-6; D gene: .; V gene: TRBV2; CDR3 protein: CASIVHSGANVLTF; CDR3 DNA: TGTGCCAGCATAGTCCACTCTGGGGCCAACGTCCTGACTTTC
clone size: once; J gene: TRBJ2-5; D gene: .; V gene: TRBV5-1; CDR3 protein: CASSFSGEVETQYF; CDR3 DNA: TGCGCCAGCAGCTTTTCGGGGGAGGTCGAGACCCAGTACTTC
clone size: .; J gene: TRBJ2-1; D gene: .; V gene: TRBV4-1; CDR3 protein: CASSQETSSYNEQFF; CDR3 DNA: TGCGCCAGCAGCCAAGAAACCAGCTCCTACAATGAGCAGTTCTTC
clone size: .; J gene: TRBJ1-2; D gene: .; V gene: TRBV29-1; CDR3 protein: CSVVLGVGYGYTF; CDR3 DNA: TGCAGCGTTGTGTTGGGGGTGGGCTATGGCTACACCTTC
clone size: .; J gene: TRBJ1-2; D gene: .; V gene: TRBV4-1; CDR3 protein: CASSQDRAGFVDGYTF; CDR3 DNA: TGCGCCAGCAGCCAAGACCGAGCCGGGTTTGTGGACGGCTACACCTTC
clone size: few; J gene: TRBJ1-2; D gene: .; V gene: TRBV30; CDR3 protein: CAWSVAGGYTF; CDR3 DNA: TGTGCCTGGAGTGTGGCAGGCGGCTACACCTTC
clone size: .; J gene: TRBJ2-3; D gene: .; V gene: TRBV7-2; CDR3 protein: CASSPRTDTQYF; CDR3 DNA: TGTGCCAGCAGCCCCCGCACAGATACGCAGTATTTT
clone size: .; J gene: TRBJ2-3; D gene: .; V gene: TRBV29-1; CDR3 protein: CSVERIGSADTQYF; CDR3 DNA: TGCAGCGTTGAAAGGATCGGGAGCGCAGATACGCAGTATTTT
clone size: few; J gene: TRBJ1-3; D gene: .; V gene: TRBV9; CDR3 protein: CASSVDHYSGNTIYF; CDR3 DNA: TGTGCCAGCAGCGTAGATCACTACTCTGGAAACACCATATATTTT
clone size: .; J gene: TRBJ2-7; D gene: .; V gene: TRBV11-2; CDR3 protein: CASSLADQDYEQYF; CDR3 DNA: TGTGCCAGCAGCTTAGCTGATCAGGACTACGAGCAGTACTTC
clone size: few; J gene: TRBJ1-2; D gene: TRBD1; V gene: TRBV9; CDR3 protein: CASSPSGTGFGYTF; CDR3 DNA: TGTGCCAGCAGCCCCTCCGGGACAGGGTTTGGCTACACCTTC
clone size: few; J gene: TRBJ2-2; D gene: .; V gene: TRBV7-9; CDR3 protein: CASIGELGHGNTGELFF; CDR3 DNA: TGTGCCAGCATTGGGGAACTGGGACACGGGAACACCGGGGAGCTGTTTTTT
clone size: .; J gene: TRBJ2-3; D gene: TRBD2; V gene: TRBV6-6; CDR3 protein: CASSPVSGGATDTQYF; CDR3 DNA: TGTGCCAGCAGTCCCGTTAGCGGGGGGGCCACAGATACGCAGTATTTT
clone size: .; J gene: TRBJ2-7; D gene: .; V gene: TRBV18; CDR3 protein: CASSPPGHNYEQYF; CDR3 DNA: TGTGCCAGCTCACCGCCGGGACACAACTACGAGCAGTACTTC
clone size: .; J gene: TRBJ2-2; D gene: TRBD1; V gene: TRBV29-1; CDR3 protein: CSVDRGSTGELFF; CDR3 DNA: TGCAGCGTCGACAGGGGATCCACCGGGGAGCTGTTTTTT
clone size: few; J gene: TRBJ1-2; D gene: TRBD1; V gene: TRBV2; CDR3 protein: CASMGDRVYGYTF; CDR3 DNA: TGTGCCAGCATGGGGGACAGGGTTTATGGCTACACCTTC
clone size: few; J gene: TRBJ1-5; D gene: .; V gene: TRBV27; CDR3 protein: CASSPQVRQPQHF; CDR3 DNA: TGTGCCAGCAGTCCACAGGTACGTCAGCCCCAGCATTTT
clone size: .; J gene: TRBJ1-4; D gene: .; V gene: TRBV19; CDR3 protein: CASTPLRGAAEKLFF; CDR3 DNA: TGTGCCAGTACCCCCCTCAGGGGAGCGGCCGAAAAACTGTTTTTT
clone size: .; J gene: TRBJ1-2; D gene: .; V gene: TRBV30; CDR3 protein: CAWRGNNYGYTF; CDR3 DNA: TGTGCCTGGAGGGGGAATAACTATGGCTACACCTTC
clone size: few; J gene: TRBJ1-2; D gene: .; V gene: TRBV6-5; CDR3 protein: CASSYSRPERDGYTF; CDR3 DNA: TGTGCCAGCAGTTACTCGAGACCGGAGAGGGATGGCTACACCTTC
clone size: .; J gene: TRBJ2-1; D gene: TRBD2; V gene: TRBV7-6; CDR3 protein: CASSSRLAVNNEQFF; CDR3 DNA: TGTGCCAGCAGCTCCCGACTAGCGGTAAACAATGAGCAGTTCTTC
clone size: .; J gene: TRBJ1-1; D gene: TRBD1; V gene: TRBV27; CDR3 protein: CASSRTGDSEAFF; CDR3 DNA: TGTGCCAGCAGTCGGACAGGGGACTCTGAAGCTTTCTTT
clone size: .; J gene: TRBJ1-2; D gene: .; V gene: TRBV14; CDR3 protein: CASRPAGAYGYTF; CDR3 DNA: TGTGCCAGCAGGCCTGCTGGGGCCTATGGCTACACCTTC
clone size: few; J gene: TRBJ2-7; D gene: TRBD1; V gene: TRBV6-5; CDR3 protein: CASSYGTGSLSYEQYF; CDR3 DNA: TGTGCCAGCAGTTACGGGACAGGTTCCCTCTCCTACGAGCAGTACTTC
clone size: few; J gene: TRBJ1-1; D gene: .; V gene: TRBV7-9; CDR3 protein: CAGKKGGSEAFF; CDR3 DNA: TGTGCCGGGAAGAAGGGAGGATCTGAAGCTTTCTTT
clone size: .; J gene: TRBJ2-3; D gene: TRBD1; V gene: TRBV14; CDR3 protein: CASSPRQGAQYF; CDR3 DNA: TGTGCCAGCAGCCCGCGACAGGGTGCGCAGTATTTT
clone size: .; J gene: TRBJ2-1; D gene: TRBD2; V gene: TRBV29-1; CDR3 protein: CSVYLSGGRYNEQFF; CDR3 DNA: TGCAGCGTTTACTTATCGGGGGGGCGATACAATGAGCAGTTCTTC
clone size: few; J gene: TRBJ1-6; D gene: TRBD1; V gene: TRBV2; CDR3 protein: CASNRGQGNSPLHF; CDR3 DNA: TGTGCCAGCAACCGCGGACAGGGAAATTCACCCCTCCACTTT
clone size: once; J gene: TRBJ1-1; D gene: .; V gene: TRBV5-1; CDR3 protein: CASSLALGGRQNTEAFF; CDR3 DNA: TGCGCCAGCAGCTTGGCCTTAGGAGGACGGCAGAACACTGAAGCTTTCTTT
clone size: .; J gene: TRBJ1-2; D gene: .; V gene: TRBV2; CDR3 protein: CASSIDSGGYTF; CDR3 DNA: TGTGCCAGCAGTATAGACAGCGGGGGCTACACCTTC
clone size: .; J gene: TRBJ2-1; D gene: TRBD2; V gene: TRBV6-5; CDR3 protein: CASSYSLAGGHEQFF; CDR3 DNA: TGTGCCAGCAGTTACTCTCTAGCGGGGGGTCATGAGCAGTTCTTC
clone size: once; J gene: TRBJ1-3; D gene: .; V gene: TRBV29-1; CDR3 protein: CSAQTGSSSGNTIYF; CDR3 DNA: TGCAGCGCACAGACAGGATCGAGCTCTGGAAACACCATATATTTT
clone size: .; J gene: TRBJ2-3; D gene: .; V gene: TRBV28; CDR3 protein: CASSWGDTQYF; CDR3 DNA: TGTGCCAGCAGTTGGGGAGATACGCAGTATTTT